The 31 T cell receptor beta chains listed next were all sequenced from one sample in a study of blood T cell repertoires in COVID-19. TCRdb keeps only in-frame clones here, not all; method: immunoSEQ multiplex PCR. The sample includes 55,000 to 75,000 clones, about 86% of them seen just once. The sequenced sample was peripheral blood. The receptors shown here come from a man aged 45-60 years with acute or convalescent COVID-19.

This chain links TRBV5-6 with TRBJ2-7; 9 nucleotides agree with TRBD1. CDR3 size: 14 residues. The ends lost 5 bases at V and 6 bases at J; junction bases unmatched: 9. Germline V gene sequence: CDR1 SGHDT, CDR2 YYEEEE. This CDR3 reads CASSPGTGMREQYF. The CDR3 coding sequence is TGTGCCAGCAGTCCCGGGACAGGGATGCGCGAGCAGTACTTC.

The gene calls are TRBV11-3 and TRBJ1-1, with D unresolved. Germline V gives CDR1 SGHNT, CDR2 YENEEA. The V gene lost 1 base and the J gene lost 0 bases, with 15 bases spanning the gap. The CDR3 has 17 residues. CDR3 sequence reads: CASSLGSSKSMNTEAFF. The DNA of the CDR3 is TGTGCCAGCAGCTTAGGGTCTTCTAAGAGCATGAACACTGAAGCTTTCTTT.

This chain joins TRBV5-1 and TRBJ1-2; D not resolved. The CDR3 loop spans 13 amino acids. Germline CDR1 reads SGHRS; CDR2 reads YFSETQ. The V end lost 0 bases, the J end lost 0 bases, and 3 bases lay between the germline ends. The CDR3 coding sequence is TGCGCCAGCAGCTTGGACTCTAACTATGGCTACACCTTC. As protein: CASSLDSNYGYTF.

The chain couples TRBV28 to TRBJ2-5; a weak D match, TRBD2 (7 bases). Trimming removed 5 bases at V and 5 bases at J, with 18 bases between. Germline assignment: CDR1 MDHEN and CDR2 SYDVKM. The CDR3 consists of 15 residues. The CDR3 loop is CASSPPGGGGETQYF. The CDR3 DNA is TGTGCCAGCAGTCCCCCGGGGGGCGGCGGGGAGACCCAGTACTTC.

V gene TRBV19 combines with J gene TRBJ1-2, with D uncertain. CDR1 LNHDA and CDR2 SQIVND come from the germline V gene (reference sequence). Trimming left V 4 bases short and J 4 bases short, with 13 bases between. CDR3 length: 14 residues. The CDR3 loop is CASSTLRQPYGYTF. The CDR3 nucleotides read TGTGCCAGTAGTACCCTGCGGCAGCCCTATGGCTACACCTTC.

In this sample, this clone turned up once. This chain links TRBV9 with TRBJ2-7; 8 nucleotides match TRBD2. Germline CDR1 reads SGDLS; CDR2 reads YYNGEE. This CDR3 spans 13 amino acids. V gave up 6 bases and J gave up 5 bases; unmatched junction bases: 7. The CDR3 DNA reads TGTGCCAGCAACGAAGCGGGAGCGGACGAGCAGTACTTC. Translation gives CASNEAGADEQYF. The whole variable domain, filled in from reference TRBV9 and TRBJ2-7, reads DSGVTQTPKHLITATGQRVTLRCSPRSGDLSVYWYQQSLDQGLQFLIQYYNGEERAKGNILERFSAQQFPDLHSELNLSSLELGDSALYFCASNEAGADEQYFGPGTRLTVT.

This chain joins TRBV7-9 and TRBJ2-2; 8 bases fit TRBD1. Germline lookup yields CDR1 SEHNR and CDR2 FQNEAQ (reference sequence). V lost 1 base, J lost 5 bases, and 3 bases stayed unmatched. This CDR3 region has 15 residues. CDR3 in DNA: TGTGCCAGCAGCTTAGGACAGGGGAATACCGGGGAGCTGTTTTTT. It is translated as CASSLGQGNTGELFF.

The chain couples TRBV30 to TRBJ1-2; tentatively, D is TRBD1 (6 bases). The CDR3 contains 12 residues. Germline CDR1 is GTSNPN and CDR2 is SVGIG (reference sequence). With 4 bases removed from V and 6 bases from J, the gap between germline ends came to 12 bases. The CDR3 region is CAWIGGADGYTF. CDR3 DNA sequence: TGTGCCTGGATCGGGGGGGCAGATGGCTACACCTTC. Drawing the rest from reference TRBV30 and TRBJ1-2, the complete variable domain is SQTIHQWPATLVQPVGSPLSLECTVEGTSNPNLYWYRQAAGRGLQLLFYSVGIGQISSEVPQNLSASRPQDRQFILSSKKLLLSDSGFYLCAWIGGADGYTFGSGTRLTVV.

Here the CDR3 reads CASSPLTGFAANEQFF. CDR3 bases: TGTGCCAGCAGCCCCCTGACAGGGTTTGCGGCCAATGAGCAGTTCTTC. The genes are TRBV11-2 and TRBJ2-1; 7 bases are a match to TRBD1. Germline V CDR1 and CDR2: SGHAT, FQNNGV. CDR3 length: 16 amino acids. The V and J ends lost 5 bases and 6 bases, in that order; junction bases with no gene match: 13. Using reference TRBV11-2 and TRBJ2-1 for the parts outside the CDR3, the full variable domain is EAGVAQSPRYKIIEKRQSVAFWCNPISGHATLYWYQQILGQGPKLLIQFQNNGVVDDSQLPKDRFSAERLKGVDSTLKIQPAKLEDSAVYLCASSPLTGFAANEQFFGPGTRLTVL.

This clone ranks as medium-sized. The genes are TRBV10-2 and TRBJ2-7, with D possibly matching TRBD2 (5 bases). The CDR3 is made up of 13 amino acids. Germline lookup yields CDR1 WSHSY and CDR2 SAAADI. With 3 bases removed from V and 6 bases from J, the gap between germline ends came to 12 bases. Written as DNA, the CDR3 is TGCGCCAGCAGTGAACTAGGGTGGGGCGAGCAGTACTTC. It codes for CASSELGWGEQYF.

As DNA, the CDR3 is TGTGCCAGCAGCGTTACCGGGACTAGCGGGGAGAGCTCCTACAATGAGCAGTTCTTC. This translates into CASSVTGTSGESSYNEQFF. The chain has TRBV9 and TRBJ2-1, with TRBD2 matching over 13 bases. V was clipped by 2 bases and J by 0 bases; unmatched bases: 8. Germline assignment: CDR1 SGDLS and CDR2 YYNGEE. The CDR3 has 19 amino acids.

The CDR3 loop reads CASSWGGAGEQFF. As DNA, the CDR3 is TGTGCCAGCAGCTGGGGCGGGGCAGGTGAGCAGTTCTTC. The chain couples TRBV13 to TRBJ2-1; D perhaps matches TRBD2 (6 bases). This CDR3 contains 13 residues. Trimming took 4 bases from V and 9 from J, leaving 13 bases between them. CDR1 and CDR2 (germline): PRHDT, FYEKMQ (reference sequence). Combining the CDR3 with reference TRBV13 and TRBJ2-1 gives the whole variable domain AAGVIQSPRHLIKEKRETATLKCYPIPRHDTVYWYQQGPGQDPQFLISFYEKMQSDKGSIPDRFSAQQFSDYHSELNMSSLELGDSALYFCASSWGGAGEQFFGPGTRLTVL.

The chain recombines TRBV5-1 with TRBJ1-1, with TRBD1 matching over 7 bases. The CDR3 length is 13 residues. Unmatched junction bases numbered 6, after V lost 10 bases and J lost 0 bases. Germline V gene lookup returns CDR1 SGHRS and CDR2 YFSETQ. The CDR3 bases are TGCGCCGGAAGGGGGCCGCTGAACACTGAAGCTTTCTTT. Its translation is CAGRGPLNTEAFF.

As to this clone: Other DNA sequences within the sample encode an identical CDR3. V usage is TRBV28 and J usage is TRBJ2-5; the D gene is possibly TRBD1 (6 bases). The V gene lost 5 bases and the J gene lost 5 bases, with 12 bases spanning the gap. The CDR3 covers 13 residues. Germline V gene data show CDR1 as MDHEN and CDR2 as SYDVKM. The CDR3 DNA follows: TGTGCCAGCAGTCTTGGGGGCCGGGAGACCCAGTACTTC. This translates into CASSLGGRETQYF.

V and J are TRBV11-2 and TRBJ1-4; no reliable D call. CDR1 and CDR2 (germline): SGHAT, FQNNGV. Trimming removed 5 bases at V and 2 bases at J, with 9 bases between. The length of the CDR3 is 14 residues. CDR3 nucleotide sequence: TGTGCCAGCAGCCCAGGATCGACTAATGAAAAACTGTTTTTT. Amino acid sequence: CASSPGSTNEKLFF.

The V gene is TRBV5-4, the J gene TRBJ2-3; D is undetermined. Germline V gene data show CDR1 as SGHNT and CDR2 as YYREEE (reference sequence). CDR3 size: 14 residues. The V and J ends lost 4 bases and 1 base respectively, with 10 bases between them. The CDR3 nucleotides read TGTGCCAGCAGCGCACCCCAGGGCACAGATACGCAGTATTTT. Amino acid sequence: CASSAPQGTDTQYF.

The CDR3 bases are TGTGCCAGCTCACCACCAGCGATGAACACTGAAGCTTTCTTT. The encoded protein is CASSPPAMNTEAFF. This chain links TRBV18 with TRBJ1-1, with D uncertain. The germline V gene encodes CDR1 KGHSH and CDR2 LQKENI. The CDR3 runs 14 residues. V gave up 0 bases and J gave up 0 bases, with 5 bases separating them.

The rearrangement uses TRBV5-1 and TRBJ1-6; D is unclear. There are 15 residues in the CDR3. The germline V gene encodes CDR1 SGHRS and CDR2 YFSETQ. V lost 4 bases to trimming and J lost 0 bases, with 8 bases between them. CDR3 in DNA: TGCGCCAGCAGCCGCCTAGGCTCCTATAATTCACCCCTCCACTTT. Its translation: CASSRLGSYNSPLHF. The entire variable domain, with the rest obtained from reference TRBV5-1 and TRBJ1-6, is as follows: KAGVTQTPRYLIKTRGQQVTLSCSPISGHRSVSWYQQTPGQGLQFLFEYFSETQRNKGNFPGRFSGRQFSNSRSEMNVSTLELGDSALYLCASSRLGSYNSPLHFGNGTRLTVT.

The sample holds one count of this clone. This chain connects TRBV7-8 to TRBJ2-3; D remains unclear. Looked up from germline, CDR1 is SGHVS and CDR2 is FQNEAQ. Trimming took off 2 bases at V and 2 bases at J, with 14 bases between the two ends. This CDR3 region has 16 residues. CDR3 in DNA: TGTGCCAGCAGCTTATTTGCGGCGCCCAACACAGATACGCAGTATTTT. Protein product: CASSLFAAPNTDTQYF.

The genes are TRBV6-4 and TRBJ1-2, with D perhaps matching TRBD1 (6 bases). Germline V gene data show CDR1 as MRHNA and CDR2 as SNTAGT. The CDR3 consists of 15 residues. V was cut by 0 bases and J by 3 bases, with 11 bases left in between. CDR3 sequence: CASSDSRQGYYGYTF. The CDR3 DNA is TGTGCCAGCAGTGACTCGAGGCAGGGGTACTATGGCTACACCTTC.

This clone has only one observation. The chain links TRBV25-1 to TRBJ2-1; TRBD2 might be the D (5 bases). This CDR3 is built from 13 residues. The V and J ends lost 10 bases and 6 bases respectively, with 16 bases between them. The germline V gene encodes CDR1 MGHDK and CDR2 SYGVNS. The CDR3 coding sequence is TGTGCCACCAAGGGAGAGAAGGGCAATGAGCAGTTCTTC. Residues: CATKGEKGNEQFF.

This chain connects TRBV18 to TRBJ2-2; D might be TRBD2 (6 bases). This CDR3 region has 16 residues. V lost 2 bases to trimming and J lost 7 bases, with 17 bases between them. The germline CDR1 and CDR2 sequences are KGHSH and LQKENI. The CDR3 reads CASSPITPEGNGELFF. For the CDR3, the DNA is TGTGCCAGCTCACCAATCACGCCGGAGGGAAACGGGGAGCTGTTTTTT.

The CDR3 nucleotides are TGTGCCTGGAACCCTTTGTCACGGAGCACAGATACGCAGTATTTT. It is translated as CAWNPLSRSTDTQYF. The chain employs TRBV30 and TRBJ2-3; D gene ambiguous. V was pared by 4 bases and J by 0 bases, with 14 bases between. This CDR3 region has 15 residues. Germline CDR1 reads GTSNPN; CDR2 reads SVGIG (reference sequence).

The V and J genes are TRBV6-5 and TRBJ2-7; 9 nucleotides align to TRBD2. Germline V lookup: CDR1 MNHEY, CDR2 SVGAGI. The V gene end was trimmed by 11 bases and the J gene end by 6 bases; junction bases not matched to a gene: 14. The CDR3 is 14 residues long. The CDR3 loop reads CAALFGLANSEQYF. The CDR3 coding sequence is TGTGCCGCACTCTTCGGACTAGCGAATAGCGAGCAGTACTTC.

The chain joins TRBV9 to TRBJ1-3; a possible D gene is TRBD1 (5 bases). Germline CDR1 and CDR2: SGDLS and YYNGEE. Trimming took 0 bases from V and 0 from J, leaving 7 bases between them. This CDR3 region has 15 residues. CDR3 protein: CASSVAGDSGNTIYF. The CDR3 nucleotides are TGTGCCAGCAGCGTAGCGGGGGACTCTGGAAACACCATATATTTT.

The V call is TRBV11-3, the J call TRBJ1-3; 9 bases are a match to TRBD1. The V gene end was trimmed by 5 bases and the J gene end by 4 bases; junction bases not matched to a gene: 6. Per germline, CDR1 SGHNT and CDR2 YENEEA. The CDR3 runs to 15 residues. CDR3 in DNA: TGTGCCAGCAGCATCCGCGACAGGGGGGGAAACACCATATATTTT. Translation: CASSIRDRGGNTIYF.

The CDR3 DNA reads TGTGCCAGCCTCATAGCGGGAGGATTCCGAGAGACCCAGTACTTC. Translated: CASLIAGGFRETQYF. J is TRBJ2-5 and V is TRBV28, with TRBD2 identical over 10 bases. CDR3 length: 15 residues. J gave up 4 bases and V 8 bases, and 10 bases lay outside the gene matches. The germline gives CDR1 MDHEN, CDR2 SYDVKM.

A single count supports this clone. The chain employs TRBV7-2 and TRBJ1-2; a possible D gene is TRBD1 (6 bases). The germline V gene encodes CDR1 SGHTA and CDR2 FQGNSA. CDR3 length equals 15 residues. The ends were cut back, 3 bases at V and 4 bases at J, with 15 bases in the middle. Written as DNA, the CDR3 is TGTGCCAGCAGCTTGGGGAAGGGGGTGGGCTATGGCTACACCTTC. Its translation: CASSLGKGVGYGYTF.

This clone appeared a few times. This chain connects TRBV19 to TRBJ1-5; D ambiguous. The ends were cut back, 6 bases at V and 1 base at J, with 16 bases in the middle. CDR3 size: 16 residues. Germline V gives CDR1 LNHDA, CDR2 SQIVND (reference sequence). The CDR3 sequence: CASRPQVSASNQPQHF. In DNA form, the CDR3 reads TGTGCCAGTAGACCCCAGGTCTCGGCGAGCAATCAGCCCCAGCATTTT.

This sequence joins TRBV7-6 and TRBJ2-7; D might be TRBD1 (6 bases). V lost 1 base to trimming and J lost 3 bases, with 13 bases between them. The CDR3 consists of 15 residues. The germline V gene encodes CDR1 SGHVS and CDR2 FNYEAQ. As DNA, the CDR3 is TGTGCCAGCAGCTTAGTACAGGGTAATCTCTACGAGCAGTACTTC. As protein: CASSLVQGNLYEQYF. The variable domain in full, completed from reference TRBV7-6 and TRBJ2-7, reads GAGVSQSPRYKVTKRGQDVALRCDPISGHVSLYWYRQALGQGPEFLTYFNYEAQQDKSGLPNDRFSAERPEGSISTLTIQRTEQRDSAMYRCASSLVQGNLYEQYFGPGTRLTVT.

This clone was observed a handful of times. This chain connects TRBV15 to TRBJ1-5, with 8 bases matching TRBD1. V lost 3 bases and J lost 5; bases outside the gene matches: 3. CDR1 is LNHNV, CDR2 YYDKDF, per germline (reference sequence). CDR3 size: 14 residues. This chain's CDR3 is CATSSYRGDQPQHF. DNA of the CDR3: TGTGCCACCAGCAGTTACAGGGGGGATCAGCCCCAGCATTTT.